This is a list of T cell receptor beta chains from one sample in a study of blood T cell repertoires in COVID-19. Repertoires were generated with immunoSEQ multiplex PCR, while TCRdb's copy carries only in-frame clones and drops some. This repertoire shows 20,000 to 30,000 clones, around 86% found once; its top ten account for about a fifth. Input material: peripheral blood. These receptors originate from a woman older than 75 with acute or convalescent COVID-19. Each CDR3 is given with its conserved first and last residue. Each record gives: V gene, D gene, clone size, J gene, CDR3 protein, CDR3 DNA. D genes are given only for firm matches. Where a row states a size, it is once, few, many or the class of an expanded clone; other rows omit it.

v_gene: TRBV18; d_gene: TRBD1; abundance: -; j_gene: TRBJ2-6; CDR3aa: CASSPSSDREVGANVLTF; CDR3nt: TGTGCCAGCTCTCCCTCCTCGGACAGGGAGGTTGGGGCCAACGTCCTGACTTTC
v_gene: TRBV18; d_gene: TRBD1; abundance: -; j_gene: TRBJ2-2; CDR3aa: CASSPFAGQGRTGELFF; CDR3nt: TGTGCCAGCTCACCATTTGCGGGACAGGGGCGAACCGGGGAGCTGTTTTTT
v_gene: TRBV30; d_gene: TRBD2; abundance: once; j_gene: TRBJ2-3; CDR3aa: CAWSGFSGVTDTQYF; CDR3nt: TGTGCCTGGAGTGGTTTTAGCGGGGTTACAGATACGCAGTATTTT
v_gene: TRBV30; d_gene: TRBD1; abundance: -; j_gene: TRBJ1-1; CDR3aa: CAWSWTGDMNTEAFF; CDR3nt: TGTGCCTGGAGCTGGACAGGAGACATGAACACTGAAGCTTTCTTT
v_gene: TRBV25-1; d_gene: -; abundance: few; j_gene: TRBJ1-5; CDR3aa: CASSESDSHF; CDR3nt: TGTGCCAGCAGTGAATCGGACTCACATTTT
v_gene: TRBV11-3; d_gene: TRBD1; abundance: -; j_gene: TRBJ2-1; CDR3aa: CASSVGTGSYNEQFF; CDR3nt: TGTGCCAGCAGCGTGGGGACAGGGTCTTACAATGAGCAGTTCTTC
v_gene: TRBV7-2; d_gene: TRBD2; abundance: -; j_gene: TRBJ2-7; CDR3aa: CASRLQRGVTYEQYF; CDR3nt: TGTGCCAGCAGGTTGCAGCGGGGTGTCACCTACGAGCAGTACTTC
v_gene: TRBV5-5; d_gene: -; abundance: -; j_gene: TRBJ2-7; CDR3aa: CASSPGTGAGEQYF; CDR3nt: TGTGCCAGCAGCCCGGGGACTGGGGCCGGCGAGCAGTACTTC
v_gene: TRBV6-5; d_gene: -; abundance: -; j_gene: TRBJ1-2; CDR3aa: CASRADRNYGYTF; CDR3nt: TGTGCCAGCAGGGCTGACAGGAACTATGGCTACACCTTC
v_gene: TRBV13; d_gene: -; abundance: once; j_gene: TRBJ2-5; CDR3aa: CASSPPMADGGRETQYF; CDR3nt: TGTGCCAGCAGTCCTCCCATGGCAGATGGAGGAAGGGAGACCCAGTACTTC
v_gene: TRBV10-1; d_gene: -; abundance: -; j_gene: TRBJ2-3; CDR3aa: CASSESSGGARDTQYF; CDR3nt: TGCGCCAGCAGTGAGTCGAGTGGAGGGGCTAGAGATACGCAGTATTTT
v_gene: TRBV7-9; d_gene: -; abundance: -; j_gene: TRBJ1-1; CDR3aa: CASSLTPPRGEAFF; CDR3nt: TGTGCCAGCAGCTTAACTCCCCCCAGAGGTGAAGCTTTCTTT
v_gene: TRBV5-1; d_gene: TRBD1; abundance: -; j_gene: TRBJ2-7; CDR3aa: CASSFNPGQGRDEQYF; CDR3nt: TGCGCCAGCAGCTTTAACCCGGGACAGGGGAGGGACGAGCAGTACTTC
v_gene: TRBV12-3/TRBV12-4; d_gene: -; abundance: -; j_gene: TRBJ1-1; CDR3aa: CASSFKGRTEAFF; CDR3nt: TGTGCCAGCAGTTTTAAGGGGCGGACTGAAGCTTTCTTT
v_gene: TRBV5-1; d_gene: -; abundance: once; j_gene: TRBJ1-3; CDR3aa: CASSLAKGGASGNTIYF; CDR3nt: TGCGCCAGCAGCTTGGCCAAAGGGGGGGCGTCTGGAAACACCATATATTTT
v_gene: TRBV5-1; d_gene: TRBD1; abundance: -; j_gene: TRBJ1-6; CDR3aa: CASSLAAGGSPTRSSPLHF; CDR3nt: TGCGCCAGCAGCTTGGCCGCAGGGGGCTCACCCACTAGAAGTTCACCCCTCCACTTT
v_gene: TRBV7-2; d_gene: -; abundance: few; j_gene: TRBJ1-3; CDR3aa: CASSLNHPSSGNTIYF; CDR3nt: TGTGCCAGCAGCTTAAATCACCCGAGCTCTGGAAACACCATATATTTT
v_gene: TRBV7-9; d_gene: -; abundance: once; j_gene: TRBJ2-7; CDR3aa: CASSRTGNSYEQYF; CDR3nt: TGTGCCAGCAGTCGGACCGGGAACTCCTACGAGCAGTACTTC
v_gene: TRBV2; d_gene: -; abundance: once; j_gene: TRBJ2-1; CDR3aa: CASSDERAKGSNEQFF; CDR3nt: TGTGCCAGCAGTGACGAGCGGGCTAAGGGGTCCAATGAGCAGTTCTTC
v_gene: TRBV19; d_gene: TRBD1; abundance: -; j_gene: TRBJ2-7; CDR3aa: CASSLRQGAYEQYF; CDR3nt: TGTGCCAGTAGTCTCCGACAGGGGGCCTACGAGCAGTACTTC
v_gene: TRBV6-4; d_gene: -; abundance: -; j_gene: TRBJ1-5; CDR3aa: CASSLDSGQPQHF; CDR3nt: TGTGCCAGCAGTCTCGACAGTGGTCAGCCCCAGCATTTT
v_gene: TRBV30; d_gene: -; abundance: -; j_gene: TRBJ1-5; CDR3aa: CAWSAEARPQHF; CDR3nt: TGTGCCTGGAGTGCCGAGGCCCGGCCCCAGCATTTT
v_gene: TRBV5-1; d_gene: TRBD2; abundance: -; j_gene: TRBJ2-1; CDR3aa: CASSFNGLAGGLDEQFF; CDR3nt: TGCGCCAGCAGCTTTAACGGACTAGCGGGAGGGCTCGATGAGCAGTTCTTC
v_gene: TRBV4-1; d_gene: TRBD1; abundance: -; j_gene: TRBJ1-3; CDR3aa: CASSHDRAGGNTIYF; CDR3nt: TGCGCCAGCAGCCACGACAGGGCGGGTGGAAACACCATATATTTT
v_gene: TRBV10-1; d_gene: TRBD1; abundance: -; j_gene: TRBJ2-7; CDR3aa: CASSEGFGTGSIDEQYF; CDR3nt: TGCGCCAGCAGTGAGGGGTTTGGGACAGGGAGTATCGACGAGCAGTACTTC
v_gene: TRBV18; d_gene: -; abundance: -; j_gene: TRBJ1-1; CDR3aa: CASSLGKGANTEAFF; CDR3nt: TGTGCCAGCTCACTGGGAAAAGGGGCCAACACTGAAGCTTTCTTT
v_gene: TRBV14; d_gene: -; abundance: -; j_gene: TRBJ2-3; CDR3aa: CASSQTATQYF; CDR3nt: TGTGCCAGCAGCCAAACAGCTACGCAGTATTTT
v_gene: TRBV5-5; d_gene: -; abundance: -; j_gene: TRBJ1-1; CDR3aa: CASSLGPGEGTEAFF; CDR3nt: TGTGCCAGCAGCTTGGGACCAGGGGAAGGCACTGAAGCTTTCTTT
v_gene: TRBV20-1; d_gene: TRBD2; abundance: -; j_gene: TRBJ2-7; CDR3aa: CSASRRGTSASYEQYF; CDR3nt: TGCAGTGCTAGTCGGCGGGGGACTAGCGCGTCCTACGAGCAGTACTTC
v_gene: TRBV18; d_gene: -; abundance: -; j_gene: TRBJ2-1; CDR3aa: CASSPQGQYEQFF; CDR3nt: TGTGCCAGCTCACCCCAGGGGCAGTATGAGCAGTTCTTC
v_gene: TRBV29-1; d_gene: -; abundance: -; j_gene: TRBJ1-1; CDR3aa: CSVEQGNLNREAFF; CDR3nt: TGCAGCGTTGAACAGGGGAACCTCAACAGGGAAGCTTTCTTT
v_gene: TRBV11-2; d_gene: -; abundance: -; j_gene: TRBJ1-2; CDR3aa: CASSLQGVTGYTF; CDR3nt: TGTGCCAGCAGCTTGCAGGGTGTCACTGGCTACACCTTC
v_gene: TRBV4-3; d_gene: -; abundance: -; j_gene: TRBJ2-3; CDR3aa: CASSQERRRSDTQYF; CDR3nt: TGCGCCAGCAGCCAAGAGCGACGCAGGTCAGATACGCAGTATTTT